The 9 T cell receptor beta chains presented below share a single source sample, sequenced in a study of beta chain features in type 1 diabetes (dated by TCRdb to 2016 to 2019). The library was made by the immunoSEQ multiplex PCR assay. The entire amount of isolated RNA was reverse transcribed using the High Capacity cDNA Reverse Transcription Kit, so the sequenced TCRB transcripts were expressed ones. TCRdb took this table from immuneACCESS and kept in-frame rearrangements with V and J called. Such tables lack part of the clones; where checked against another copy, unresolved V genes explain under half of the gap, and the rest is unexplained. This sample has about 930,000 clones in its table, and roughly 15% of those were observed once. The ten biggest clones cover 0.023% of the sample. Sequencing was carried out using naive CD4+ T cells from blood. The cell subset or site tag for this specimen amounts to: true naive CD4+ T cells. These receptors all stem from a woman aged 18-29 years in good health.

This clone has only a few counts. The chain combines TRBV5-4 with TRBJ2-3, with D uncertain. The CDR3 sequence is 15 residues long. Trimming cost V 4 bases and J 1 base, with 13 bases left between them. Germline V CDR1 and CDR2: SGHNT, YYREEE (reference sequence). CDR3 sequence reads: CASSQKIRGTDTQYF. The CDR3 DNA reads TGTGCCAGCAGCCAGAAAATTCGCGGCACAGATACGCAGTATTTT.

CDR3 loop: CASSRTQLETQYF. CDR3 in DNA: TGTGCCAGCAGTCGGACCCAGCTGGAGACCCAGTACTTC. The genes are TRBV28 and TRBJ2-5; D is unclear. The CDR3 has 13 residues. Deletions cut 5 bases from V and 5 bases from J, with 12 bases between. Germline loops: CDR1 MDHEN, CDR2 SYDVKM.

About this clone itself: Other DNA sequences in this specimen translate into the identical CDR3. J is TRBJ2-3 and V is TRBV18; 9 bases match TRBD1. Germline loops: CDR1 KGHSH, CDR2 LQKENI. The junction had 3 bases not matched to a gene; V was cut back by 2 bases and J by 3 bases. The length of the CDR3 is 15 residues. The CDR3 DNA is TGTGCCAGCTCACCAGGGACAGGGAGGACAGATACGCAGTATTTT. This codes for CASSPGTGRTDTQYF.

This clone has just a few counts. The chain is built from TRBV5-1 and TRBJ2-3, with D tentatively TRBD2 (5 bases). The CDR3 length is 13 residues. Germline V gives CDR1 SGHRS, CDR2 YFSETQ. V was shortened by 4 bases and J by 5 bases, with 11 bases between the two germline ends. CDR3 in DNA: TGCGCCAGCAGCCCGAGGAGCGGAGATACGCAGTATTTT. This sequence encodes CASSPRSGDTQYF.

J is TRBJ2-3 and V is TRBV2; D might be TRBD2 (5 bases). With 7 bases removed from V and 0 bases from J, the gap between germline ends came to 11 bases. In germline, CDR1 is SNHLY, CDR2 FYNNEI. The CDR3 is 14 residues long. CDR3 residues: CASMRAPSTDTQYF. The CDR3 DNA sequence: TGTGCCAGCATGAGGGCCCCTAGCACAGATACGCAGTATTTT.

This chain links TRBV5-1 with TRBJ2-3; no firm D call. Trimming cost V 3 bases and J 0 bases, with 11 bases left between them. Per the germline V gene, CDR1 is SGHRS and CDR2 is YFSETQ. The CDR3 runs to 15 residues. As DNA, the CDR3 is TGCGCCAGCAGCTCGGCTACATCAAGCACAGATACGCAGTATTTT. Translating gives CASSSATSSTDTQYF.

This rearrangement joins TRBV19 to TRBJ2-1; D gene unclear. Germline values: CDR1 LNHDA, CDR2 SQIVND (reference sequence). The CDR3 has 13 amino acids. V lost 3 bases and J lost 7, with 10 bases in between. CDR3 coding DNA: TGTGCCAGTAGTATTGAGGCGTTGAATGAGCAGTTCTTC. Protein sequence: CASSIEALNEQFF.

V and J are TRBV7-2 and TRBJ2-7, with 7 bases aligning to TRBD2. Germline values: CDR1 SGHTA, CDR2 FQGNSA. There are 15 residues in the CDR3. The V gene end was trimmed by 3 bases and the J gene end by 2 bases; junction bases not matched to a gene: 7. The DNA for the CDR3 is TGTGCCAGCAGCTTTACTAGCGAAACAGCCTACGAGCAGTACTTC. It specifies CASSFTSETAYEQYF.

The chain combines TRBV2 with TRBJ2-1; 8 bases map to TRBD2. The CDR3 has 17 amino acids. V was clipped by 7 bases and J by 3 bases; unmatched bases: 14. Germline-derived CDR1 and CDR2 are SNHLY and FYNNEI. This CDR3 is CASTGLLGTRDYNEQFF. In DNA, the CDR3 is TGTGCCAGCACGGGACTCCTCGGGACTAGAGACTACAATGAGCAGTTCTTC.